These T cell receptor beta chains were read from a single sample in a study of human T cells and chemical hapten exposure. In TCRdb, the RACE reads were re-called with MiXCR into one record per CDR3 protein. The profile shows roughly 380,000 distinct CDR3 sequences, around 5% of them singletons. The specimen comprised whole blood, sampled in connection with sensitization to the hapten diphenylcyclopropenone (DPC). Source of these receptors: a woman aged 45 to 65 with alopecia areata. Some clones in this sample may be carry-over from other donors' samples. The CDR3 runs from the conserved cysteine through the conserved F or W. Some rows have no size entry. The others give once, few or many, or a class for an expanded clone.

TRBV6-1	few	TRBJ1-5	CASDSHRQGKPQHF
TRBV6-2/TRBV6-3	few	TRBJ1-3	CASRGAENTIYF
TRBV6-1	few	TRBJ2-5	CASIPAGLETQYF
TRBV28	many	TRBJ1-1	CASSLGRASNTEAFF
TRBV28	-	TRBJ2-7	CASSPLDSYEQYF
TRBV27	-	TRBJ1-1	CASSLSRGLEAFF
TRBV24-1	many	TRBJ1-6	CATTGDRGFPLHF
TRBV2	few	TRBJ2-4	CASIPGLAKNIQYF
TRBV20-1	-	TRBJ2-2	CSAREQGRVNTGELFF
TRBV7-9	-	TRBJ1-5	CASSSRVEGQPQHF
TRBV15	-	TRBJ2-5	CATSRAGTRETQYF
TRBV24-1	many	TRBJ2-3	CATSDRTGDGGTDTQYF
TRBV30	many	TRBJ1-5	CACAAGTGGLSNQPQHF
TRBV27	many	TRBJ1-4	CASSAANEKLFF